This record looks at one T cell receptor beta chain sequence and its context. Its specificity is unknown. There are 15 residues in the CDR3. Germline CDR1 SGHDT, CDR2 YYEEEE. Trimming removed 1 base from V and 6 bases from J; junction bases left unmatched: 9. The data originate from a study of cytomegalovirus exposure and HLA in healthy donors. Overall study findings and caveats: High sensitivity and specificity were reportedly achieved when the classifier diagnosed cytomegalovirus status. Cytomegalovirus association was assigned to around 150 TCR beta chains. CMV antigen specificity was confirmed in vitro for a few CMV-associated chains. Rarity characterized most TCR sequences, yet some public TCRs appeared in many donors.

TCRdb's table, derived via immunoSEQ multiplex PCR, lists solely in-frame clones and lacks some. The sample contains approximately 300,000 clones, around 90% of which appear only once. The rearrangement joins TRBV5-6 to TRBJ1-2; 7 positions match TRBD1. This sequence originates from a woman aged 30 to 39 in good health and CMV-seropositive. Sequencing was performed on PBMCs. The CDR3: CASSLPVDRVDGYTF. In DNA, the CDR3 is TGTGCCAGCAGCTTGCCCGTAGACAGGGTGGATGGCTACACCTTC.